This T cell receptor (beta chain) was profiled in a study of blood T cells in healthy people across ages. Comments on this clonotype: Antigen specificity is unknown.

The CDR3 runs to 14 residues. In germline, CDR1 is SNHLY, CDR2 FYNNEI. Trimming shortened V by 10 bases and J by 2 bases, and 16 bases separated the two germline ends. Regarding the study as a whole: As naive T cell percentage varied, TCR beta diversity correlated strongly with it.

The use of a sample-barcoded 5' primer and a J-beta primer mix characterized a second PCR of 7 to 11 cycles. MiXCR, run by TCRdb on the 5' RACE reads, gives a single entry per CDR3 protein. The top ten hold approximately 20% of the sample, which has over a million distinct CDR3 sequences, 40% to 45% seen once. The clonotype was recovered from an older woman in good health. Material: blood. The J gene is TRBJ2-3, the V gene TRBV2; D remains unclear. The CDR3 loop reads CATETRRNTDTQYF. In DNA, the CDR3 is TGTGCCACAGAGACCAGACGGAACACAGATACGCAGTATTTT.